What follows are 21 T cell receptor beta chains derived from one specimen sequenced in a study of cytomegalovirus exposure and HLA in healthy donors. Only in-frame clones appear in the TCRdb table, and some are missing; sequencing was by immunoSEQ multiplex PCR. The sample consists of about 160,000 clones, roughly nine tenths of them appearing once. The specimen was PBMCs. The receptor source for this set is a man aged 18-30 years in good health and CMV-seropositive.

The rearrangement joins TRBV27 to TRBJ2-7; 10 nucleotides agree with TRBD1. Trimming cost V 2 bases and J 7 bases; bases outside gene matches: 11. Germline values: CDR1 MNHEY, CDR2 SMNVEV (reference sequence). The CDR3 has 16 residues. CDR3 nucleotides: TGTGCCAGCAGTTTAACTCCTTTTGACAGGGGGCGAGAGCAGTACTTC. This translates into CASSLTPFDRGREQYF.

The CDR3 DNA sequence: TGTGCCAGCTCACCATTGGAGGGCACAGATACGCAGTATTTT. Its translation: CASSPLEGTDTQYF. V usage is TRBV18 and J usage is TRBJ2-3; possible D gene TRBD2, 5 bases. Trimming removed 2 bases from V and 1 base from J, with 7 bases in between. CDR1 is KGHSH, CDR2 LQKENI, per germline. The CDR3 runs to 14 residues.

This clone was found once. CDR3 protein: CASSFQGGYEQYF. The CDR3 bases are TGTGCCAGCAGTTTCCAGGGAGGGTACGAGCAGTACTTC. The chain recombines TRBV28 with TRBJ2-7; 7 bases agree with TRBD2. The CDR3 is made up of 13 amino acids. Trimming cost V 3 bases and J 4 bases; bases outside gene matches: 3. The germline V gene has CDR1 MDHEN and CDR2 SYDVKM.

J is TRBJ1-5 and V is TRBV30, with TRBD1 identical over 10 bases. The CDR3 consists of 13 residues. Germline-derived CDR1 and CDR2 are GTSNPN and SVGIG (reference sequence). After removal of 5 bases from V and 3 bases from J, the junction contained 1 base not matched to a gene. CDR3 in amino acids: CAWDRGPNQPQHF. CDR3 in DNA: TGTGCCTGGGACAGGGGGCCCAATCAGCCCCAGCATTTT.

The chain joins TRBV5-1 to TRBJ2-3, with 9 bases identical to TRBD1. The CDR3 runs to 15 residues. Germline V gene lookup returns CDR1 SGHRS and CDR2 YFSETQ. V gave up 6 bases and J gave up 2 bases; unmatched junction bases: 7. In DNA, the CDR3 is TGCGCCAGCACCCAGACAGGGGGAGACACAGATACGCAGTATTTT. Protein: CASTQTGGDTDTQYF.

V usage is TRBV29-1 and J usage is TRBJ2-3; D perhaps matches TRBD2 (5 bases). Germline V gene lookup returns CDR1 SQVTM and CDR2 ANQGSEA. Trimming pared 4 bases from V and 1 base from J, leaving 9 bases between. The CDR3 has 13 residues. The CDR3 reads CSVAGIGTDTQYF. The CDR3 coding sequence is TGCAGCGTTGCGGGGATCGGCACAGATACGCAGTATTTT.

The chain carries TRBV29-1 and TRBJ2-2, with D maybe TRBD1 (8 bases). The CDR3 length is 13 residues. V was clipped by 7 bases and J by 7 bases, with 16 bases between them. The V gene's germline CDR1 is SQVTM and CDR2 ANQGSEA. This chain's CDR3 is CSGTGGGFGELFF. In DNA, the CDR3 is TGCAGCGGCACAGGGGGAGGGTTCGGGGAGCTGTTTTTT.

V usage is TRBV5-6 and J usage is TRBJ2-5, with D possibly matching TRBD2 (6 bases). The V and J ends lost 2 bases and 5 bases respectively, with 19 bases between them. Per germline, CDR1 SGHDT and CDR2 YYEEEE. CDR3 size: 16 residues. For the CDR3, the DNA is TGTGCCAGCAGCTTTCTTGGACGGGAGAGGCTTGAGACCCAGTACTTC. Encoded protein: CASSFLGRERLETQYF.

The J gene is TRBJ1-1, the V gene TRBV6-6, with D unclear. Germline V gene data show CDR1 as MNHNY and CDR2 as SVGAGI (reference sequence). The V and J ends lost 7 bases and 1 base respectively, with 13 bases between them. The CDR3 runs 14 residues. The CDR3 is CASTSRQRNTEAFF. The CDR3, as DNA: TGTGCCAGCACCTCCCGTCAGCGGAACACTGAAGCTTTCTTT.

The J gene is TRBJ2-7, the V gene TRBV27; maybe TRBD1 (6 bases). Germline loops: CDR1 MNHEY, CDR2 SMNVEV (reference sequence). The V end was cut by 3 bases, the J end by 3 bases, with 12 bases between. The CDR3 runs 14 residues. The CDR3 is CASSFAQGRYEQYF. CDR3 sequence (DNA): TGTGCCAGCAGTTTTGCGCAGGGGCGCTACGAGCAGTACTTC.

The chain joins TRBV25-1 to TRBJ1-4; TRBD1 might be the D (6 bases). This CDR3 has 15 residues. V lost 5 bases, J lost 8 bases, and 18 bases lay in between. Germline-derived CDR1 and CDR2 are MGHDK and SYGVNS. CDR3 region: CASSSTRQGKEKLFF. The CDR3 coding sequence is TGTGCCAGCAGTTCGACGCGGCAGGGGAAAGAAAAACTGTTTTTT.

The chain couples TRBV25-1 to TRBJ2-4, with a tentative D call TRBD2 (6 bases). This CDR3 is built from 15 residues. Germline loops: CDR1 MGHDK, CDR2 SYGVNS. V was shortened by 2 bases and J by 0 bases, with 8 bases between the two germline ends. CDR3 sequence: CASSERREAKNIQYF. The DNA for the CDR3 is TGTGCCAGCAGTGAAAGGCGGGAAGCCAAAAACATTCAGTACTTC.

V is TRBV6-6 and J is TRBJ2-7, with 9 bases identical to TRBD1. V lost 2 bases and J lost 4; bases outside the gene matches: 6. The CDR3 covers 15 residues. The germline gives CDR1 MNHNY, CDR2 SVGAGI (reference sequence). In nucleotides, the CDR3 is TGTGCCAGCAGTTACATACAGGGGGCTGGATACGAGCAGTACTTC. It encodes CASSYIQGAGYEQYF.

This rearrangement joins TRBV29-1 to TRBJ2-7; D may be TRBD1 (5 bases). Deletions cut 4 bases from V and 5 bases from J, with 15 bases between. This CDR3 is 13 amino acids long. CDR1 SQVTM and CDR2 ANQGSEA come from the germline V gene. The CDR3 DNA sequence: TGCAGCGTTGCTCAGGGTCCCAGGGACGAGCAGTACTTC. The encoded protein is CSVAQGPRDEQYF.

CDR3 in DNA: TGTGCCAGCAGCTTTGGGCTAGCGAGACAAGAGACCCAGTACTTC. Translating gives CASSFGLARQETQYF. V usage is TRBV11-1 and J usage is TRBJ2-5; TRBD2 is a possible D gene (6 bases). The CDR3 spans 15 residues. Germline-derived CDR1 and CDR2 are SGHAT and FQDESV (reference sequence). Trimming pared 3 bases from V and 2 bases from J, leaving 13 bases between.

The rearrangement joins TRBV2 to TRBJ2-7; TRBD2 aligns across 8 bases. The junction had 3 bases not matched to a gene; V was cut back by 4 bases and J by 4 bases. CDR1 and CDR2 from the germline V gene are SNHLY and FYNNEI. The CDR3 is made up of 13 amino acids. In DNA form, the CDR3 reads TGTGCCAGCAGTGCACTAGCGGATTACGAGCAGTACTTC. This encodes CASSALADYEQYF.

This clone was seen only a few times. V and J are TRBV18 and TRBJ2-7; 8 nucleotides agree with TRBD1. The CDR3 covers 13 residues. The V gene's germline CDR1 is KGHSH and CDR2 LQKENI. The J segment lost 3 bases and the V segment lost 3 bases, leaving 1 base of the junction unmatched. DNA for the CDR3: TGTGCCAGCTCACCCAGGGGGCGCTACGAGCAGTACTTC. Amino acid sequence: CASSPRGRYEQYF.

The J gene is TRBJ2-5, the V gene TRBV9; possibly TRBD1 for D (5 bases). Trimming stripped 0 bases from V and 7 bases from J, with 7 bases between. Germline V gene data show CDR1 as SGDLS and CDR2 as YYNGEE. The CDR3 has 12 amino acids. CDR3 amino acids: CASSVEQGTQYF. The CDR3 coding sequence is TGTGCCAGCAGCGTAGAGCAGGGGACCCAGTACTTC. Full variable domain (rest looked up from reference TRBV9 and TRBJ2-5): DSGVTQTPKHLITATGQRVTLRCSPRSGDLSVYWYQQSLDQGLQFLIQYYNGEERAKGNILERFSAQQFPDLHSELNLSSLELGDSALYFCASSVEQGTQYFGPGTRLLVL.

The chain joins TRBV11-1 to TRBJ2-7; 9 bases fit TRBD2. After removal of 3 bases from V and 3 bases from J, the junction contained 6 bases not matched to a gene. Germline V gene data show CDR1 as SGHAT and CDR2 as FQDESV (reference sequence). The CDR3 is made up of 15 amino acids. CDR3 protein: CASSFSGGLGYEQYF. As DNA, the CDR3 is TGTGCCAGCAGCTTTAGCGGGGGTCTTGGCTACGAGCAGTACTTC.

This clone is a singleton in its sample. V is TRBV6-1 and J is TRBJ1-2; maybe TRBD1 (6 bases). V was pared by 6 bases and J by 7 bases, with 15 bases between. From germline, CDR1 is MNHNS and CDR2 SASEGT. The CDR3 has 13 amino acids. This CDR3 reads CASSPQGLGGYTF. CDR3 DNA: TGTGCCAGCAGCCCACAGGGTCTCGGTGGCTACACCTTC.

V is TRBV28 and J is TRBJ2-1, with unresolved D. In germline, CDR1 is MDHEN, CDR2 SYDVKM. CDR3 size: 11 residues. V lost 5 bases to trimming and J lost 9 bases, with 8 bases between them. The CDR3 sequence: CASSDYGEQFF. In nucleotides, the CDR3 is TGTGCCAGCAGTGATTACGGTGAGCAGTTCTTC.